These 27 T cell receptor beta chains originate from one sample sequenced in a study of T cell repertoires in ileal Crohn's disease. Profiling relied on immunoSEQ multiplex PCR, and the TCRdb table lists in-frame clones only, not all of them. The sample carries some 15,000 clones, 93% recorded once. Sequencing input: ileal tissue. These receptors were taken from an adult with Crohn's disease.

CDR3 amino acids: CATSRDFGWGNEKLFF. Here the CDR3 DNA reads TGTGCCACCAGCAGGGACTTCGGGTGGGGAAATGAAAAACTGTTTTTT. The chain recombines TRBV15 with TRBJ1-4; D not certain. CDR1 and CDR2 from the germline V gene are LNHNV and YYDKDF (reference sequence). V lost 3 bases and J 5 bases, leaving 16 bases between the germline ends. The CDR3 spans 16 residues. Looking up the rest from reference TRBV15 and TRBJ1-4 gives the full variable domain: DAMVIQNPRYQVTQFGKPVTLSCSQTLNHNVMYWYQQKSSQAPKLLFHYYDKDFNNEADTPDNFQSRRPNTSFCFLDIRSPGLGDTAMYLCATSRDFGWGNEKLFFGSGTQLSVL.

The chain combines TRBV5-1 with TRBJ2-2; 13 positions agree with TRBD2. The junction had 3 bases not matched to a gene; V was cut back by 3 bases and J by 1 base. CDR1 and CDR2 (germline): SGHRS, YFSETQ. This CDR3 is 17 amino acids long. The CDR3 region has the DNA TGCGCCAGCAGCTCTAGGACTAGCGGGGGGAACACCGGGGAGCTGTTTTTT. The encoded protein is CASSSRTSGGNTGELFF.

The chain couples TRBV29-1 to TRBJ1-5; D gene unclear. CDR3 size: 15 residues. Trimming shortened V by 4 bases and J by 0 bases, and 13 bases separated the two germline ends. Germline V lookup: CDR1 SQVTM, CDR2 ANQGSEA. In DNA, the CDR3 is TGCAGCGTTGTCTACTCAGGCTATAGCAATCAGCCCCAGCATTTT. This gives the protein CSVVYSGYSNQPQHF.

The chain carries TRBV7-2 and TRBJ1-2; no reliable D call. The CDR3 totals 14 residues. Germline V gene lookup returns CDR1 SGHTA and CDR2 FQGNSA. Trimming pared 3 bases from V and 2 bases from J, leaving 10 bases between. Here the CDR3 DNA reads TGTGCCAGCAGCTTGGACGGACTCAACTATGGCTACACCTTC. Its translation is CASSLDGLNYGYTF.

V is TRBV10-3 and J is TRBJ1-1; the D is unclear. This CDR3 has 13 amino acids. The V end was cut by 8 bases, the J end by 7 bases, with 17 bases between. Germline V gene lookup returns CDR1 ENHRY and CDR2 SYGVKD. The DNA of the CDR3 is TGTGCCATCTTTGAGGAGGGCTTAAATGAAGCTTTCTTT. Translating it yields CAIFEEGLNEAFF.

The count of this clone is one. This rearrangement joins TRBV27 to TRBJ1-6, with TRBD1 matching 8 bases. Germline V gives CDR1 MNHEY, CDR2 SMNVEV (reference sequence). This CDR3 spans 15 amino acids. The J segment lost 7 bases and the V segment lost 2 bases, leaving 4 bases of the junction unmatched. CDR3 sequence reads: CASSLGTGKNSPLHF. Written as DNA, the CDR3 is TGTGCCAGCAGTTTAGGGACAGGAAAGAATTCACCCCTCCACTTT.

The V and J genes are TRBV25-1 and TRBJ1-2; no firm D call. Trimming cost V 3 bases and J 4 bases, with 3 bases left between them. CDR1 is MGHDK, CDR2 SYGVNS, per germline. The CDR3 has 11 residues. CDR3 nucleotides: TGTGCCAGCAGTGACGGCTATGGCTACACCTTC. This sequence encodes CASSDGYGYTF.

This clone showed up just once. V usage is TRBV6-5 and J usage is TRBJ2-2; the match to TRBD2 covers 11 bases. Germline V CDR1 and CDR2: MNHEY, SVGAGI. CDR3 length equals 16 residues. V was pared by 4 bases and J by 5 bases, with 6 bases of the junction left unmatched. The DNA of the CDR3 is TGTGCCAGCAGTTCCTATATAGCGGGGGGGACCGGGGAGCTGTTTTTT. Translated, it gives CASSSYIAGGTGELFF.

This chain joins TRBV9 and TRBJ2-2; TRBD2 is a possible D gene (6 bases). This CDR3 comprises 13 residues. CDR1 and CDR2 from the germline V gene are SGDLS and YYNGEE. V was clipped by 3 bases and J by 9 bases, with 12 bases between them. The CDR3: CASSARLGWELFF. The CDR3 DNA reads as TGTGCCAGCAGCGCCCGACTAGGTTGGGAGCTGTTTTTT.

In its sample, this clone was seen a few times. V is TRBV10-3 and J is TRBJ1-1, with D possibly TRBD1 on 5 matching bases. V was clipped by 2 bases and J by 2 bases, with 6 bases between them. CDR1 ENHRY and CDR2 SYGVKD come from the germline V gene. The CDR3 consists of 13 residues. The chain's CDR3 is CAISEGANTEAFF. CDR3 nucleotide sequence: TGTGCCATCAGTGAGGGGGCTAACACTGAAGCTTTCTTT.

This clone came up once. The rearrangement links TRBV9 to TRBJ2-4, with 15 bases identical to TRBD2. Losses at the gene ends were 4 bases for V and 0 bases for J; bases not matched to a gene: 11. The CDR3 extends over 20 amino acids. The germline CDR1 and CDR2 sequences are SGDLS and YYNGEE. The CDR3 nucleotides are TGTGCCAGCAGCCCCGAACCGGGACTAGCGGGGGGATTAGCCAAAAACATTCAGTACTTC. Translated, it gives CASSPEPGLAGGLAKNIQYF.

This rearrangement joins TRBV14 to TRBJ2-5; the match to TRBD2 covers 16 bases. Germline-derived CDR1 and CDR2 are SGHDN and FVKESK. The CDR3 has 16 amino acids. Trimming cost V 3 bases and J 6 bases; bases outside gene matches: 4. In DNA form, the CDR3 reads TGTGCCAGCAGCCAGGGACTAGCGGGGGGGCCGAAGACCCAGTACTTC. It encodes CASSQGLAGGPKTQYF.

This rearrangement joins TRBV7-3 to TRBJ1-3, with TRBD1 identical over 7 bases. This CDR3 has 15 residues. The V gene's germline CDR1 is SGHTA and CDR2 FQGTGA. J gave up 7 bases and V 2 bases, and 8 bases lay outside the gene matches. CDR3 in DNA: TGTGCCAGCAGCTTATCAGGGGGTTTCGGTAACACCATATATTTT. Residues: CASSLSGGFGNTIYF.

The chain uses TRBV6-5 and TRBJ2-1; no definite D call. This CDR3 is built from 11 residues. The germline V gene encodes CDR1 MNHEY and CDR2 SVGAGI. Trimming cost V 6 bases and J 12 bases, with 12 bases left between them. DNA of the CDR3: TGTGCCAGCAGCACTCGAGAAAGGCAGTTCTTC. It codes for CASSTRERQFF.

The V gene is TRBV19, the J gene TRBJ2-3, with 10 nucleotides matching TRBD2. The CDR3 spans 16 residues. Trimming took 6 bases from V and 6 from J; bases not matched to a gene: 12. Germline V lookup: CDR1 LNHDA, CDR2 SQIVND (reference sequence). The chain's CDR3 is CASRLSSGGSWDTQYF. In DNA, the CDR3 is TGTGCCAGTAGGTTGTCTAGCGGGGGAAGTTGGGATACGCAGTATTTT. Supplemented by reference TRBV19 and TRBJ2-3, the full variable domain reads DGGITQSPKYLFRKEGQNVTLSCEQNLNHDAMYWYRQDPGQGLRLIYYSQIVNDFQKGDIAEGYSVSREKKESFPLTVTSAQKNPTAFYLCASRLSSGGSWDTQYFGPGTRLTVL.

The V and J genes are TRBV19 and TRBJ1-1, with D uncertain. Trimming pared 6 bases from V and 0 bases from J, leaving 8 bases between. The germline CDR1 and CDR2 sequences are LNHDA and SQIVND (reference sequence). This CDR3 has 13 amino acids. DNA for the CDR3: TGTGCCAGTAGGGGGAGCATGAACACTGAAGCTTTCTTT. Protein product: CASRGSMNTEAFF. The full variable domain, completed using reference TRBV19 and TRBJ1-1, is DGGITQSPKYLFRKEGQNVTLSCEQNLNHDAMYWYRQDPGQGLRLIYYSQIVNDFQKGDIAEGYSVSREKKESFPLTVTSAQKNPTAFYLCASRGSMNTEAFFGQGTRLTVV.

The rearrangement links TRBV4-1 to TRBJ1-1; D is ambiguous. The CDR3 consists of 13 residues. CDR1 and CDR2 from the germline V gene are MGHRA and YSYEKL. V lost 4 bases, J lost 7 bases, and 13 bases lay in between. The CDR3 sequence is CASSPTLGNEAFF. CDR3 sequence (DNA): TGCGCCAGCAGCCCAACACTAGGAAATGAAGCTTTCTTT.

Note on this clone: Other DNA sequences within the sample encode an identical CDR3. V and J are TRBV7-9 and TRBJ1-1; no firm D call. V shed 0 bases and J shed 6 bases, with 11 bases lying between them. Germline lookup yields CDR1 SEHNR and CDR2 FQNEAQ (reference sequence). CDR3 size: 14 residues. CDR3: CASSLALDDSEAFF. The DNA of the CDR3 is TGTGCCAGCAGCTTAGCGCTAGATGACTCTGAAGCTTTCTTT.

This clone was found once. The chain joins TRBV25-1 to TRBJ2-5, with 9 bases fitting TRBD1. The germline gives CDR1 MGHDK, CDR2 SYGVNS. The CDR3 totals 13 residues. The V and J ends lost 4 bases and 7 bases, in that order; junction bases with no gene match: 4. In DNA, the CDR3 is TGTGCCAGCAGTGGAAGGGACAGGGTGACCCAGTACTTC. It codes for CASSGRDRVTQYF. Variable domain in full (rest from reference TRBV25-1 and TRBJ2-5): EADIYQTPRYLVIGTGKKITLECSQTMGHDKMYWYQQDPGMELHLIHYSYGVNSTEKGDLSSESTVSRIRTEHFPLTLESARPSHTSQYLCASSGRDRVTQYFGPGTRLLVL.

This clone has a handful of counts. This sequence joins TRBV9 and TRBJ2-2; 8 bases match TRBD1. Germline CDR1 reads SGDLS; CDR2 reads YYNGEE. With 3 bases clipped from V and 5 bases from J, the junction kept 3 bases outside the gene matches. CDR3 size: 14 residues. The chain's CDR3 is CASSAGQGTGELFF. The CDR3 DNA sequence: TGTGCCAGCAGCGCCGGACAGGGTACCGGGGAGCTGTTTTTT.

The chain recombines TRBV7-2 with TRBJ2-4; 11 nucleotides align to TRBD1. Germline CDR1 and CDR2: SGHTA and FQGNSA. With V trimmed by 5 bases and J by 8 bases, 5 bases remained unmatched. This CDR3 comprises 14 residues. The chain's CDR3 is CASSQDRGPDIQYF. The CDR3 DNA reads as TGTGCCAGCAGCCAGGACAGGGGGCCGGACATTCAGTACTTC.

CDR3 DNA sequence: TGTGCCAGCAGCCCCACTCTTGGAGACAATGAGCAGTTCTTC. It yields the protein CASSPTLGDNEQFF. The chain is built from TRBV4-2 and TRBJ2-1; D not resolved. Trimming took off 4 bases at V and 5 bases at J, with 12 bases between the two ends. This CDR3 contains 14 residues. Germline V gives CDR1 LGHNA, CDR2 YNFKEQ.

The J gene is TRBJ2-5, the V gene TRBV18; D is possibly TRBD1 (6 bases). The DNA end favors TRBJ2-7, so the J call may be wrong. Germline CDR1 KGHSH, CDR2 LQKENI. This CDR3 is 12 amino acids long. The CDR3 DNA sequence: TGTGCCAGCTCTCAGGGGAGCTACGAGCAGTACTTC. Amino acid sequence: CASSQGSYEQYF.

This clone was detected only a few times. As DNA, the CDR3 is TGTGCCAGCTCGGGGGGGAAACCGAGATACCAAGAGACCCAGTACTTC. The encoded protein is CASSGGKPRYQETQYF. This rearrangement joins TRBV27 to TRBJ2-5, with 8 bases that match TRBD2. The ends lost 8 bases at V and 0 bases at J; junction bases unmatched: 11. The CDR3 totals 16 residues. The V gene's germline CDR1 is MNHEY and CDR2 SMNVEV (reference sequence).

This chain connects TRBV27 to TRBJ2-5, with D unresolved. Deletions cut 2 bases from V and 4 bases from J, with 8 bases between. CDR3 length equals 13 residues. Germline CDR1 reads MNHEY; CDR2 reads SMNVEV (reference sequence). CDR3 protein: CASSLGPIETQYF. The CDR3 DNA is TGTGCCAGCAGTTTAGGGCCCATAGAGACCCAGTACTTC.

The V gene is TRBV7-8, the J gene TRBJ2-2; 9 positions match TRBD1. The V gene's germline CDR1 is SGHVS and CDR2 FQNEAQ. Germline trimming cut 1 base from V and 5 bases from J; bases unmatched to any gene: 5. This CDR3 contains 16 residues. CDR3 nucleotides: TGTGCCAGCAGCTTAGGGGGGGGACAGGGAACCGGGGAGCTGTTTTTT. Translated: CASSLGGGQGTGELFF.

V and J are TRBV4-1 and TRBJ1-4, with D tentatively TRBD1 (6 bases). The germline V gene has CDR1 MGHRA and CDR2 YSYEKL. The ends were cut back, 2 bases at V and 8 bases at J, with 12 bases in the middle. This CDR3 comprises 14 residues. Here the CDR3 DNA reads TGCGCCAGCAGCCAAACAGGGAATAGGGAAAAACTGTTTTTT. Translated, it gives CASSQTGNREKLFF.